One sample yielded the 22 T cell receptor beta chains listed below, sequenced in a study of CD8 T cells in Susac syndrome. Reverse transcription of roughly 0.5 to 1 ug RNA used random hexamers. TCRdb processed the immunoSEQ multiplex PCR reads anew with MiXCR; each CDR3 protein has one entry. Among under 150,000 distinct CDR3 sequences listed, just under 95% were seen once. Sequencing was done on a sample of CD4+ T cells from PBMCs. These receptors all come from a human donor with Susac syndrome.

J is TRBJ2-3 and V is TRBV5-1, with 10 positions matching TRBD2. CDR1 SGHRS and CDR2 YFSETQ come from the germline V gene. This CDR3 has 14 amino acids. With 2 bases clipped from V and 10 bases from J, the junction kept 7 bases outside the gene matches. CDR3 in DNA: TGCGCCAGCAGCTTTTCTAGCGGGAGTCATCCGCAGTATTTT. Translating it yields CASSFSSGSHPQYF.

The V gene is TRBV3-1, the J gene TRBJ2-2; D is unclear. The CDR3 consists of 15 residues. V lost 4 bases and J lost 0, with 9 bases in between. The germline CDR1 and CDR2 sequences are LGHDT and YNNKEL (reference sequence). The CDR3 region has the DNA TGTGCCAGCAGCCCGACAATGACGAACACCGGGGAGCTGTTTTTT. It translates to CASSPTMTNTGELFF.

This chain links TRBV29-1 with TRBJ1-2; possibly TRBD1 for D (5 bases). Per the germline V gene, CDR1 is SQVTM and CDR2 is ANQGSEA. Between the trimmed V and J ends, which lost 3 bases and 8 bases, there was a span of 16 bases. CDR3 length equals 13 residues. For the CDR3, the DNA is TGCAGCGTTGATCTCGGGGCCTGGCGAGGCTACACCTTC. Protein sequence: CSVDLGAWRGYTF. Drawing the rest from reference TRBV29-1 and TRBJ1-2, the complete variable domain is SAVISQKPSRDICQRGTSLTIQCQVDSQVTMMFWYRQQPGQSLTLIATANQGSEATYESGFVIDKFPISRPNLTFSTLTVSNMSPEDSSIYLCSVDLGAWRGYTFGSGTRLTVV.

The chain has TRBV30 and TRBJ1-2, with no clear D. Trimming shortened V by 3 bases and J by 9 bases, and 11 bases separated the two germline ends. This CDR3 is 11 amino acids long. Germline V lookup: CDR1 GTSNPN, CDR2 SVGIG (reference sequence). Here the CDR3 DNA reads TGTGCCTGGAGCATCCCCCCTAGCTACACCTTC. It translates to CAWSIPPSYTF.

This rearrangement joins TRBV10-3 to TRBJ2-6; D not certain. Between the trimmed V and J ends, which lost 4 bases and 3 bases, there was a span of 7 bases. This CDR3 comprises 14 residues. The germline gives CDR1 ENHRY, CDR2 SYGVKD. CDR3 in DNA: TGTGCCATCAGTGTTAGCAGTGGGGCCAACGTCCTGACTTTC. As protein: CAISVSSGANVLTF.

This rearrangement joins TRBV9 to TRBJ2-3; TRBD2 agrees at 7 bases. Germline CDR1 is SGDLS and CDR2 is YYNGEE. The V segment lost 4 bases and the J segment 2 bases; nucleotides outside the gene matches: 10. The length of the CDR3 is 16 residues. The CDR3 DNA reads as TGTGCCAGCAGCCGTGGGCTAGCGGCCTCCACAGATACGCAGTATTTT. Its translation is CASSRGLAASTDTQYF.

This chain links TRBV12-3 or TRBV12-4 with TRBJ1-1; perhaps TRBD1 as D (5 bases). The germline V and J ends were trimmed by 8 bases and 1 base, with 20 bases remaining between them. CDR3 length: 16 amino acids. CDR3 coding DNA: TGTGCCAGCCGTCGGGGGTTTGTAAGAGAGAACACTGAAGCTTTCTTT. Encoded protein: CASRRGFVRENTEAFF.

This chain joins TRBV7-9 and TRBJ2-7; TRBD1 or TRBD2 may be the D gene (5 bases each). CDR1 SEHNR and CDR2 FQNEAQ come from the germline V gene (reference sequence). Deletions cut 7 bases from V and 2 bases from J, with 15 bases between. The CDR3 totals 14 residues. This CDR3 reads CASTPIEGPYEQYF. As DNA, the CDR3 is TGTGCCAGCACCCCTATTGAGGGGCCCTACGAGCAGTACTTC. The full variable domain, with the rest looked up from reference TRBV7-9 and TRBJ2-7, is DTGVSQNPRHKITKRGQNVTFRCDPISEHNRLYWYRQTLGQGPEFLTYFQNEAQLEKSRLLSDRFSAERPKGSFSTLEIQRTEQGDSAMYLCASTPIEGPYEQYFGPGTRLTVT.

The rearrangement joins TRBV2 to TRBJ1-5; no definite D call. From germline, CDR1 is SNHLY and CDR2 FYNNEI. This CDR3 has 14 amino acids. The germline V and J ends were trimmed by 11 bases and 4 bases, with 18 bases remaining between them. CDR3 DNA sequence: TGTGCCTGTGGGAGAGGACTTAGAAATCAGCCCCAGCATTTT. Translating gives CACGRGLRNQPQHF.

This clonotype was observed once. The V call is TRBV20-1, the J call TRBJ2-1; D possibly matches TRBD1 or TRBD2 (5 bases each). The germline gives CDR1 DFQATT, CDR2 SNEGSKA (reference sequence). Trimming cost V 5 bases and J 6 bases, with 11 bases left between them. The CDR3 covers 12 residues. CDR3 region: CSAPWGTNEQFF. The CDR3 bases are TGCAGTGCTCCTTGGGGGACCAATGAGCAGTTCTTC.

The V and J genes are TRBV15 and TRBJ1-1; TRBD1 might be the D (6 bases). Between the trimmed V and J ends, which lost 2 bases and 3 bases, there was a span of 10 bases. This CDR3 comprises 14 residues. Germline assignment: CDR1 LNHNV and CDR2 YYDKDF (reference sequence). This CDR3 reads CATSRSGGHTEAFF. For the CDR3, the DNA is TGTGCCACCAGCAGATCTGGGGGGCACACTGAAGCTTTCTTT.

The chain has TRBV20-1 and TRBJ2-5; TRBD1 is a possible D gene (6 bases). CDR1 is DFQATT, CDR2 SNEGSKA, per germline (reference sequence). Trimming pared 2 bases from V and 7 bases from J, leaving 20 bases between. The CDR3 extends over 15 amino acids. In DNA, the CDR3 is TGCAGTGCTAGAAAACTCGGGGAAACACAGGGGACCCAGTACTTC. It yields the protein CSARKLGETQGTQYF.

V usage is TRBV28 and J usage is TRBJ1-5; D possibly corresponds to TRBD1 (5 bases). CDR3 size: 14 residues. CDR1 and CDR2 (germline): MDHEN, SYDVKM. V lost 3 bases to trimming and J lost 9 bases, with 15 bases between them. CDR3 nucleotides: TGTGCCAGCAGTTTGTCAGGGCGGAGGTGGCCCCAGCATTTT. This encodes CASSLSGRRWPQHF.

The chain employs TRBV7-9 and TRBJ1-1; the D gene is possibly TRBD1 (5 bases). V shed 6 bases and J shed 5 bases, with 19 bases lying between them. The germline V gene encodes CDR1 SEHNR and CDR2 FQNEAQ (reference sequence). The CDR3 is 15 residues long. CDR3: CASSYGDSRPTEAFF. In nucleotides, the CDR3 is TGTGCCAGCAGTTATGGGGACTCCCGGCCGACTGAAGCTTTCTTT.

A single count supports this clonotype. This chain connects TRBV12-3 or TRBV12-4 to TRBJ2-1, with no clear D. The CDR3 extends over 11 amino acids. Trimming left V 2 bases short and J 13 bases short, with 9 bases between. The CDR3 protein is CASSLKISQFF. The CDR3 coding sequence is TGTGCCAGCAGTTTAAAGATATCACAGTTCTTC.

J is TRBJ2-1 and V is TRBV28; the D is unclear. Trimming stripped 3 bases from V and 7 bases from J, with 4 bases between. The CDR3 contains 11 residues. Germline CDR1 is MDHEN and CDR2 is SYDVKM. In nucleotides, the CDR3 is TGTGCCAGCAGTTTGAGAAATGAGCAGTTCTTC. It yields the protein CASSLRNEQFF.

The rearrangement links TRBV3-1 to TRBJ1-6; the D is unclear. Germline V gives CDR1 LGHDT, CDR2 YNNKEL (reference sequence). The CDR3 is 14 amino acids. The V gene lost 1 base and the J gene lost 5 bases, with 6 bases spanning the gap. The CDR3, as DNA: TGTGCCAGCAGCCAAGGAGGAGATAATTCACCCCTCCACTTT. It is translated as CASSQGGDNSPLHF. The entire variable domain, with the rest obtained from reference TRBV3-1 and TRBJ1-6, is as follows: DTAVSQTPKYLVTQMGNDKSIKCEQNLGHDTMYWYKQDSKKFLKIMFSYNNKELIINETVPNRFSPKSPDKAHLNLHINSLELGDSAVYFCASSQGGDNSPLHFGNGTRLTVT.

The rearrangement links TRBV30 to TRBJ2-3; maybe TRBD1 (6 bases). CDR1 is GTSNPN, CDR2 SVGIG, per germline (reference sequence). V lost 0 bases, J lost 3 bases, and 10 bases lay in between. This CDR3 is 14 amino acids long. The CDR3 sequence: CAWSVGGATDTQYF. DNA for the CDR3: TGTGCCTGGAGTGTTGGGGGCGCGACAGATACGCAGTATTTT.

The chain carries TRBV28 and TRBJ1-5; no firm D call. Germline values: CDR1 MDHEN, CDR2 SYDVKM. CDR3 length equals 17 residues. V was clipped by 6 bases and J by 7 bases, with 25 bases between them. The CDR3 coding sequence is TGTGCCAGCAGAAAAACGGGATCAGGCAGGTTAACGCAGCCCCAGCATTTT. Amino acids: CASRKTGSGRLTQPQHF.

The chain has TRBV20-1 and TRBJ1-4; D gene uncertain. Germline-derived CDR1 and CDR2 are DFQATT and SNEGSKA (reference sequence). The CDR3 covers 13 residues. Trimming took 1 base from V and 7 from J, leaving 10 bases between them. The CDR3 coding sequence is TGCAGTGCTAGAGCGCCGCAGACTGAAAAACTGTTTTTT. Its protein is CSARAPQTEKLFF.

CDR3 DNA sequence: TGTGCCAGCGGACTAGCGGGAGCCGGCAATGAGCAGTTCTTC. It codes for CASGLAGAGNEQFF. The V and J genes are TRBV7-3 and TRBJ2-1; 13 nucleotides agree with TRBD2. From germline, CDR1 is SGHTA and CDR2 FQGTGA. The CDR3 runs to 14 residues. With 8 bases clipped from V and 6 bases from J, the junction kept 4 bases outside the gene matches.

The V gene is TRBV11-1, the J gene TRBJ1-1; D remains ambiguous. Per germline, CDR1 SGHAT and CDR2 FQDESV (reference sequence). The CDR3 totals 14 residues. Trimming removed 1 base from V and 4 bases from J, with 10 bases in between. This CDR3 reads CASSLVGVGTEAFF. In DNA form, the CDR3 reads TGTGCCAGCAGCTTAGTCGGGGTCGGCACTGAAGCTTTCTTT. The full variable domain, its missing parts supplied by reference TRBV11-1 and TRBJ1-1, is EAEVAQSPRYKITEKSQAVAFWCDPISGHATLYWYRQILGQGPELLVQFQDESVVDDSQLPKDRFSAERLKGVDSTLKIQPAELGDSAMYLCASSLVGVGTEAFFGQGTRLTVV.